These 10 T cell receptor beta chains originate from one sample sequenced in a study of PD-1 blockade in classical Hodgkin lymphoma. All patients experienced relapse after autologous stem cell transplantation, and brentuximab vedotin exposure was variable. Profiling relied on immunoSEQ multiplex PCR, and the TCRdb table lists in-frame clones only, not all of them. This sample has roughly 92,000 clones, with roughly 90% found just once. The specimen comprised peripheral blood mononuclear cells (PBMCs), sampled at baseline. The receptors were gathered from a human donor with classical Hodgkin lymphoma.

This chain uses TRBV29-1 with TRBJ2-5; TRBD2 might be the D (5 bases). This CDR3 has 13 amino acids. Germline CDR1 SQVTM, CDR2 ANQGSEA. The V end lost 4 bases, the J end lost 1 base, and 10 bases lay between the germline ends. CDR3 DNA: TGCAGCGTTGCGGCTAGCAGCCAAGAGACCCAGTACTTC. Amino acids: CSVAASSQETQYF.

V usage is TRBV5-1 and J usage is TRBJ2-7; 10 bases line up with TRBD1. With 4 bases clipped from V and 2 bases from J, the junction kept 6 bases outside the gene matches. The CDR3 extends over 15 amino acids. Per germline, CDR1 SGHRS and CDR2 YFSETQ. The DNA for the CDR3 is TGCGCCAGCAGCCCAAGGGACAGGGGACCCTACGAGCAGTACTTC. Translating gives CASSPRDRGPYEQYF.

This chain uses TRBV5-1 with TRBJ2-7, with TRBD1 as a possible D gene (8 bases). The V gene lost 2 bases and the J gene lost 1 base, with 16 bases spanning the gap. The CDR3 covers 16 residues. Germline lookup yields CDR1 SGHRS and CDR2 YFSETQ. This chain's CDR3 is CASSLQGGLLSYEQYF. The CDR3 DNA is TGCGCCAGCAGCTTACAGGGGGGGCTCCTATCCTACGAGCAGTACTTC. The whole variable domain, remainder taken from reference TRBV5-1 and TRBJ2-7, is KAGVTQTPRYLIKTRGQQVTLSCSPISGHRSVSWYQQTPGQGLQFLFEYFSETQRNKGNFPGRFSGRQFSNSRSEMNVSTLELGDSALYLCASSLQGGLLSYEQYFGPGTRLTVT.

The chain combines TRBV29-1 with TRBJ2-7, with 7 bases fitting TRBD1. CDR1 is SQVTM and CDR2 is ANQGSEA in the germline V gene. This CDR3 is 14 amino acids long. V gave up 7 bases and J gave up 7 bases; unmatched junction bases: 16. CDR3 protein: CSAVTRGQILEQYF. The DNA of the CDR3 is TGCAGCGCCGTAACCAGGGGACAGATTTTGGAGCAGTACTTC.

The chain is built from TRBV27 and TRBJ2-7; 8 nucleotides agree with TRBD1. J gave up 1 base and V 8 bases, and 7 bases lay outside the gene matches. The CDR3 covers 14 residues. Germline CDR1 is MNHEY and CDR2 is SMNVEV (reference sequence). The CDR3: CASSGQDRSYEQYF. CDR3 nucleotides: TGTGCCAGCTCGGGACAGGATAGGTCCTACGAGCAGTACTTC.

Here the CDR3 reads CSARGQSAQHF. In DNA form, the CDR3 reads TGCAGTGCTAGGGGCCAATCGGCCCAGCATTTT. V is TRBV20-1 and J is TRBJ1-5, with D uncertain. The CDR3 covers 11 residues. Per the germline V gene, CDR1 is DFQATT and CDR2 is SNEGSKA (reference sequence). V was trimmed by 3 bases and J by 11 bases, leaving 11 bases between them.

This clone was seen once. V usage is TRBV7-7 and J usage is TRBJ2-3; 14 nucleotides align to TRBD2. V trimming: 4 bases; J trimming: 4 bases; junction bases outside the gene matches: 4. Germline CDR1 SSHAT, CDR2 FNYEAQ (reference sequence). The CDR3 has 16 residues. The CDR3 DNA reads as TGTGCCAGCAGCTCCGGGACTAGCGGGAGCCCAGATACGCAGTATTTT. The encoded protein is CASSSGTSGSPDTQYF.

The chain carries TRBV20-1 and TRBJ1-1; D unresolved. The V and J ends lost 6 bases and 6 bases respectively, with 11 bases between them. Germline values: CDR1 DFQATT, CDR2 SNEGSKA (reference sequence). The CDR3 loop spans 11 amino acids. DNA of the CDR3: TGCAGTGCCACTACTAGCGCTGAAGCTTTCTTT. Translated, it gives CSATTSAEAFF.

The chain recombines TRBV25-1 with TRBJ1-3; D unclear. The V end was cut by 3 bases, the J end by 0 bases, with 6 bases between. In germline, CDR1 is MGHDK, CDR2 SYGVNS. CDR3 length: 14 residues. The CDR3 region is CASSDRTSGNTIYF. The CDR3 coding sequence is TGTGCCAGCAGTGACAGGACCTCTGGAAACACCATATATTTT.

V gene TRBV4-1 combines with J gene TRBJ1-3; tentative D call: TRBD1 (6 bases). This CDR3 has 16 residues. Trimming shortened V by 4 bases and J by 4 bases, and 17 bases separated the two germline ends. Germline V CDR1 and CDR2: MGHRA, YSYEKL. The CDR3 DNA reads as TGCGCCAGCAGCCCCCAAAAAGGGGGGCACGGAAACACCATATATTTT. As protein: CASSPQKGGHGNTIYF.